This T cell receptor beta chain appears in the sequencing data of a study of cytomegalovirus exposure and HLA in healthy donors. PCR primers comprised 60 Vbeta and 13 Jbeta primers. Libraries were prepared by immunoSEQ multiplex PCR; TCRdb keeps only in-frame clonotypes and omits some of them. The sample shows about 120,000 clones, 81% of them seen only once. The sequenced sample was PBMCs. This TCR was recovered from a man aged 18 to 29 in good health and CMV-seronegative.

The CDR3 coding sequence is TGTGCCAGTAGTATACGGGGACAAACGAGCGCTAGCTACGAGCAGTACTTC. Amino acids: CASSIRGQTSASYEQYF. This chain connects TRBV19 to TRBJ2-7, with D possibly being TRBD1 (6 bases). Germline-derived CDR1 and CDR2 are LNHDA and SQIVND (reference sequence). Trimming stripped 2 bases from V and 3 bases from J, with 20 bases between. The CDR3 has 17 amino acids. Looking up the rest from reference TRBV19 and TRBJ2-7 gives the full variable domain: DGGITQSPKYLFRKEGQNVTLSCEQNLNHDAMYWYRQDPGQGLRLIYYSQIVNDFQKGDIAEGYSVSREKKESFPLTVTSAQKNPTAFYLCASSIRGQTSASYEQYFGPGTRLTVT.